These 10 T cell receptor beta chains came from one sample sequenced in a study of Ad26.COV2.S vaccination and SARS-CoV-2 variants. The assay was immunoSEQ multiplex PCR, and TCRdb's table has in-frame clones only and misses some. There are under 550,000 clones in the sample; 75% to 95% occur only once, and more than 9% lies in the top ten. Sample treatment: around 19 received Ad26.COV2.S at low or high dose, single or two shots; 5 received placebo; per-sample allocation not given. The investigators took samples on day 63 after the first vaccine or placebo injection. The sequences come from peripheral blood, collected in a trial of Ad26.COV2.S vaccine versus placebo. The receptors here all came from a person aged 18-60 years who received the Ad26.COV2.S COVID-19 vaccine or a placebo.

The chain links TRBV19 to TRBJ1-3; D remains ambiguous. The CDR3 is 14 amino acids. Between the trimmed V and J ends, which lost 0 bases and 3 bases, there was a span of 6 bases. CDR1 and CDR2 from the germline V gene are LNHDA and SQIVND (reference sequence). The CDR3 DNA reads TGTGCCAGTAGTATAGAAGGGCTTGGAAACACCATATATTTT. Residues: CASSIEGLGNTIYF.

The chain is built from TRBV19 and TRBJ1-5; no clear D gene. Trimming took 5 bases from V and 7 from J, leaving 9 bases between them. Per germline, CDR1 LNHDA and CDR2 SQIVND (reference sequence). The CDR3 is 12 residues long. CDR3 loop: CASSLGFQPQHF. In DNA, the CDR3 is TGTGCCAGTAGTTTGGGTTTCCAGCCCCAGCATTTT. Looking up the rest from reference TRBV19 and TRBJ1-5 gives the full variable domain: DGGITQSPKYLFRKEGQNVTLSCEQNLNHDAMYWYRQDPGQGLRLIYYSQIVNDFQKGDIAEGYSVSREKKESFPLTVTSAQKNPTAFYLCASSLGFQPQHFGDGTRLSIL.

DNA for the CDR3: TGTGCCAGCAGCCGGGACGAGGAGACCCAGTACTTC. It specifies CASSRDEETQYF. The chain uses TRBV6-2 or TRBV6-3 and TRBJ2-5; either TRBD1 or TRBD2 may supply D (5 bases each). The CDR3 contains 12 residues. V was pared by 6 bases and J by 5 bases, with 10 bases between. Germline V gene sequence: CDR1 MNHEY, CDR2 SVGEGT.

Written as DNA, the CDR3 is TGTGCCAGCATGCGACCGGGACTAGCAACAGATACGCAGTATTTT. The encoded protein is CASMRPGLATDTQYF. The V gene is TRBV6-5, the J gene TRBJ2-3; 9 nucleotides align to TRBD2. The length of the CDR3 is 15 residues. Germline assignment: CDR1 MNHEY and CDR2 SVGAGI. V gave up 7 bases and J gave up 3 bases; unmatched junction bases: 8.

The rearrangement joins TRBV3-1 (or the pseudogene TRBV3-2) to TRBJ2-7; possibly TRBD1 for D (6 bases). Trimming stripped 5 bases from V and 5 bases from J, with 19 bases between. Germline-derived CDR1 and CDR2 are LGHDT and YNNKEL (reference sequence). The CDR3 has 15 amino acids. This CDR3 reads CASSLRQGNFNEQYF. As DNA, the CDR3 is TGTGCCAGCAGCTTGCGGCAGGGGAATTTTAACGAGCAGTACTTC.

The CDR3 here is CASSIFDTGANYGYTF. CDR3 coding DNA: TGCGCCAGCAGTATTTTCGATACAGGCGCCAACTATGGCTACACCTTC. The chain combines TRBV4-1 with TRBJ1-2, with D possibly being TRBD1 (5 bases). The germline V gene has CDR1 MGHRA and CDR2 YSYEKL. The CDR3 consists of 16 residues. Deletions cut 6 bases from V and 2 bases from J, with 19 bases between.

The rearrangement uses TRBV11-2 and TRBJ1-1; the D gene is possibly TRBD1 (5 bases). V was shortened by 2 bases and J by 3 bases, with 10 bases between the two germline ends. From germline, CDR1 is SGHAT and CDR2 FQNNGV. The CDR3 runs 14 residues. CDR3 sequence: CASSLTGTYTEAFF. In nucleotides, the CDR3 is TGTGCCAGCAGCTTAACCGGGACCTACACTGAAGCTTTCTTT.

The chain joins TRBV27 to TRBJ2-7; 14 nucleotides line up with TRBD2. The V segment lost 6 bases and the J segment 6 bases; nucleotides outside the gene matches: 13. The CDR3 length is 17 residues. Germline CDR1 reads MNHEY; CDR2 reads SMNVEV (reference sequence). In DNA, the CDR3 is TGTGCCAGCAGGCGATACGCGGGACTAGCGGGAGTAAGCGAGCAGTACTTC. It is translated as CASRRYAGLAGVSEQYF.

The chain is built from TRBV28 and TRBJ1-2, with a possible D match to TRBD1 (5 bases). The CDR3 is made up of 14 amino acids. The germline V and J ends were trimmed by 2 bases and 4 bases, with 11 bases remaining between them. CDR1 is MDHEN, CDR2 SYDVKM, per germline. The CDR3 coding sequence is TGTGCCAGCAGTTTAGACAGCCGCACCTATGGCTACACCTTC. Its protein product is CASSLDSRTYGYTF.

The chain employs TRBV28 and TRBJ2-7; D might be TRBD2 (6 bases). CDR1 MDHEN and CDR2 SYDVKM come from the germline V gene. V lost 1 base and J 7 bases, leaving 14 bases between the germline ends. The CDR3 sequence is 14 residues long. The CDR3 region is CASSLSGLSREQYF. The CDR3 DNA follows: TGTGCCAGCAGTTTATCGGGACTGTCTAGAGAGCAGTACTTC.